This T cell receptor (beta chain) was captured in a study of control samples from healthy donors and cancer patients. This table comes from immunoSEQ multiplex PCR, and its TCRdb copy is limited to in-frame clones, with some not included. The sample comprises approximately 44,000 clones, about 75% of which are singletons, and 15% to 20% rests with the top ten. The sequence was obtained from a male donor with melanoma. Sequencing input: formalin-fixed, paraffin-embedded tissue.

The chain's CDR3 is CASSSWGDEQYF. CDR3 in DNA: TGCGCCAGCAGCTCCTGGGGCGACGAGCAGTACTTC. This chain connects TRBV5-1 to TRBJ2-7; tentatively, D is TRBD1 (5 bases). Trimming removed 3 bases from V and 5 bases from J, with 9 bases in between. The length of the CDR3 is 12 residues. Germline V CDR1 and CDR2: SGHRS, YFSETQ.